These 18 T cell receptor beta chains originate from one sample sequenced in a study of T cells in Graves' hyperthyroidism and ophthalmopathy. It was RNA transcripts that yielded the amplified TCR beta CDR3 regions. HTBI primers drove first-round RT-PCR of the TCR CDR3. MiXCR, applied by TCRdb to the multiplex PCR reads, yields one record per CDR3 protein. The table shows about 550,000 distinct CDR3 sequences, with around 21% occurring only once. Specimen: blood. The source of these receptors is a man between 18 and 35 years old with Graves' hyperthyroidism.

In this sample, this clonotype turned up many times. J is TRBJ1-1 and V is TRBV6-1, with 8 positions matching TRBD1. The J segment lost 1 base and the V segment lost 4 bases, leaving 2 bases of the junction unmatched. Germline V gene data show CDR1 as MNHNS and CDR2 as SASEGT. This CDR3 region has 14 residues. This chain's CDR3 is CASSVQGGNTEAFF. Written as DNA, the CDR3 is TGTGCCAGCAGTGTACAGGGGGGGAACACTGAAGCTTTCTTT.

The table lists this clonotype with many counts. This chain connects TRBV29-1 to TRBJ1-2, with D perhaps TRBD1 (6 bases). Trimming removed 4 bases at V and 2 bases at J, with 17 bases between. This CDR3 region has 15 residues. The germline V gene encodes CDR1 SQVTM and CDR2 ANQGSEA. The CDR3 here is CSVGPSGTKNYGYTF. For the CDR3, the DNA is TGCAGCGTTGGGCCCTCCGGGACAAAAAACTATGGCTACACCTTC.

This clonotype was seen more than once but under ten times. The chain is built from TRBV2 and TRBJ2-6; 8 bases map to TRBD2. This CDR3 region has 15 residues. Losses at the gene ends were 10 bases for V and 3 bases for J; bases not matched to a gene: 8. The germline CDR1 and CDR2 sequences are SNHLY and FYNNEI. The CDR3: CATGREGVGANVLTF. CDR3 nucleotides: TGTGCCACCGGCCGGGAGGGGGTTGGGGCCAACGTCCTGACTTTC.

This clonotype has a count of ten or more. The chain uses TRBV28 and TRBJ2-7; 10 positions match TRBD2. V shed 6 bases and J 2 bases; nucleotides not matched to a gene: 13. CDR3 size: 17 residues. CDR1 is MDHEN, CDR2 SYDVKM, per germline. The CDR3 is CASRTTFGTSVPYEQYF. The CDR3 DNA follows: TGTGCCAGCAGAACTACTTTCGGGACTAGCGTTCCCTACGAGCAGTACTTC.

This clonotype was counted many times. The chain employs TRBV7-9 and TRBJ1-2; D gene unclear. CDR1 and CDR2 (germline): SEHNR, FQNEAQ (reference sequence). Trimming pared 5 bases from V and 4 bases from J, leaving 11 bases between. The CDR3 is 13 amino acids. CDR3 loop: CASSGKSPYGYTF. The CDR3 region has the DNA TGTGCCAGCAGCGGGAAGTCGCCCTATGGCTACACCTTC.

The table lists this clonotype with many counts. The V gene is TRBV11-2, the J gene TRBJ2-7; D is ambiguous. The CDR3 loop spans 15 amino acids. Germline V gene data show CDR1 as SGHAT and CDR2 as FQNNGV. Trimming took 3 bases from V and 3 from J, leaving 15 bases between them. The CDR3 spells CASSFVRVLNYEQYF. The CDR3 nucleotides are TGTGCCAGCAGCTTTGTCCGGGTCTTGAACTACGAGCAGTACTTC.

This rearrangement joins TRBV6-2 or TRBV6-3 to TRBJ2-7, with D unresolved. V was shortened by 7 bases and J by 1 base, with 8 bases between the two germline ends. Looked up from germline, CDR1 is MNHEY and CDR2 is SVGEGT. CDR3 length equals 12 residues. The DNA of the CDR3 is TGTGCCAGCATGGCCCATTCCTACGAGCAGTACTTC. This gives the protein CASMAHSYEQYF.

This clonotype was recorded many times. J is TRBJ2-5 and V is TRBV27; D gene ambiguous. The CDR3 totals 13 residues. Between the trimmed V and J ends, which lost 5 bases and 5 bases, there was a span of 12 bases. From germline, CDR1 is MNHEY and CDR2 SMNVEV (reference sequence). The CDR3 region is CASSRKLGETQYF. The CDR3 DNA reads as TGTGCCAGCAGTCGCAAACTTGGGGAGACCCAGTACTTC.

This clonotype came up many times. The genes are TRBV20-1 and TRBJ1-1; 7 nucleotides line up with TRBD1. Germline V gene data show CDR1 as DFQATT and CDR2 as SNEGSKA (reference sequence). The CDR3 covers 13 residues. V lost 6 bases, J lost 5 bases, and 9 bases stayed unmatched. CDR3 sequence (DNA): TGCAGTGCCCGGACAGGCGGAAGGACTGAAGCTTTCTTT. Its protein product is CSARTGGRTEAFF.

This clonotype was counted many times. The chain employs TRBV24-1 and TRBJ1-2; a possible D gene is TRBD1 (6 bases). Germline V gives CDR1 KGHDR, CDR2 SFDVKD. The germline V and J ends were trimmed by 4 bases and 4 bases, with 6 bases remaining between them. The CDR3 extends over 12 amino acids. Here the CDR3 DNA reads TGTGCCACCAGTGAACAGGGCTATGGCTACACCTTC. This codes for CATSEQGYGYTF.

Ten or more counts support this clonotype. The chain links TRBV7-9 to TRBJ2-7; a weak D match, TRBD1 (5 bases). CDR3 length: 15 residues. Deletions cut 5 bases from V and 1 base from J, with 15 bases between. Germline V gene lookup returns CDR1 SEHNR and CDR2 FQNEAQ (reference sequence). CDR3 protein: CASSPEQAPSYEQYF. The CDR3, as DNA: TGTGCCAGCAGCCCAGAACAGGCCCCATCCTACGAGCAGTACTTC. Full variable domain (missing parts from reference TRBV7-9 and TRBJ2-7): DTGVSQNPRHKITKRGQNVTFRCDPISEHNRLYWYRQTLGQGPEFLTYFQNEAQLEKSRLLSDRFSAERPKGSFSTLEIQRTEQGDSAMYLCASSPEQAPSYEQYFGPGTRLTVT.

The rearrangement uses TRBV12-3 or TRBV12-4 and TRBJ2-4; possible D gene TRBD2, 7 bases. CDR3 length: 16 residues. Between the trimmed V and J ends, which lost 1 base and 3 bases, there was a span of 13 bases. In DNA form, the CDR3 reads TGTGCCAGCAGTTTAGGGGGGGGCGACCTCAAAAACATTCAGTACTTC. Its protein is CASSLGGGDLKNIQYF.

This clonotype was seen more than once but under ten times. The V call is TRBV5-1, the J call TRBJ2-4, with D unresolved. Per the germline V gene, CDR1 is SGHRS and CDR2 is YFSETQ. The ends were cut back, 4 bases at V and 3 bases at J, with 14 bases in the middle. The CDR3 has 15 amino acids. The CDR3 DNA reads as TGCGCCAGCAGCGGTGACCCGATGGGCAAAAACATTCAGTACTTC. This sequence encodes CASSGDPMGKNIQYF. Together with reference TRBV5-1 and TRBJ2-4, the CDR3 gives the full variable domain: KAGVTQTPRYLIKTRGQQVTLSCSPISGHRSVSWYQQTPGQGLQFLFEYFSETQRNKGNFPGRFSGRQFSNSRSEMNVSTLELGDSALYLCASSGDPMGKNIQYFGAGTRLSVL.

Only a few counts were recorded for this clonotype. The CDR3 spells CASSQDPTSGGAANTGELFF. Here the CDR3 DNA reads TGTGCCAGCAGCCAAGATCCAACTAGCGGGGGGGCCGCGAACACCGGGGAGCTGTTTTTT. The chain links TRBV4-2 to TRBJ2-2, with 13 positions matching TRBD2. Germline V lookup: CDR1 LGHNA, CDR2 YNFKEQ. Losses at the gene ends were 0 bases for V and 0 bases for J; bases not matched to a gene: 7. The length of the CDR3 is 20 residues.

This rearrangement joins TRBV28 to TRBJ2-5; tentatively, D is TRBD2 (5 bases). CDR1 and CDR2 from the germline V gene are MDHEN and SYDVKM. CDR3 size: 14 residues. Trimming stripped 6 bases from V and 6 bases from J, with 17 bases between. The DNA for the CDR3 is TGTGCCAGCAGAAATGACATCTCGGGGAAGACCCAGTACTTC. Translation: CASRNDISGKTQYF.

V gene TRBV3-1 combines with J gene TRBJ2-7; D not certain. Trimming removed 1 base at V and 2 bases at J, with 9 bases between. The germline gives CDR1 LGHDT, CDR2 YNNKEL (reference sequence). This CDR3 has 14 amino acids. CDR3 DNA: TGTGCCAGCAGCCAAGGGGGTGCCCCCTACGAGCAGTACTTC. Amino acids: CASSQGGAPYEQYF.

This clonotype was picked up many times. The junction departs from the called germline gene at one end, perhaps through a read error. The CDR3 is CASFGQLNTGAFF. CDR3 DNA: TGTGCCAGCTTTGGACAATTGAACACTGGAGCTTTCTTT. The V call is TRBV12-3 or TRBV12-4, the J call TRBJ1-1; perhaps TRBD1 as D (5 bases). The CDR3 runs to 13 residues.

The table lists this clonotype with a count of one. V usage is TRBV11-2 and J usage is TRBJ2-7, with D perhaps being TRBD1 or TRBD2 (5 bases each). Trimming removed 5 bases at V and 5 bases at J, with 16 bases between. The CDR3 covers 14 residues. Germline CDR1 and CDR2: SGHAT and FQNNGV. CDR3: CASSRTGTDNEQYF. The CDR3 coding sequence is TGTGCCAGCAGCCGAACCGGGACGGACAACGAGCAGTACTTC. Together with reference TRBV11-2 and TRBJ2-7, the CDR3 gives the full variable domain: EAGVAQSPRYKIIEKRQSVAFWCNPISGHATLYWYQQILGQGPKLLIQFQNNGVVDDSQLPKDRFSAERLKGVDSTLKIQPAKLEDSAVYLCASSRTGTDNEQYFGPGTRLTVT.